This TCR beta chain originates from a study of blood T cells in healthy people across ages. A second PCR, run for roughly 6 to 11 cycles, used a sample-barcoded 5' primer plus a J-beta primer mix. MiXCR, applied by TCRdb to the 5' RACE reads, yields one record per CDR3 protein. The sample holds hundreds of thousands of distinct CDR3 sequences, about a quarter seen once. The germline V gene has CDR1 GTSNPN and CDR2 SVGIG (reference sequence). This CDR3 comprises 13 residues. Trimming removed 0 bases at V and 3 bases at J, with 5 bases between. These data also formed part of another study, on T cells of mothers and their children. Per that study: Normalized overlap was always slightly, never significantly, higher in related than unrelated mother-child pairs.

The sample consisted of blood. The clonotype originates from a boy under 10 years old in good health. This sequence joins TRBV30 and TRBJ2-2; D not resolved. The DNA for the CDR3 is TGTGCCTGGAGTGTAGGGTACACCGGGGAGCTGTTTTTT. Residues: CAWSVGYTGELFF.